The 30 T cell receptor beta chains below come from one sample, sequenced in a study of OX40 agonist ivuxolimab in advanced cancers. Measured with immunoSEQ multiplex PCR; TCRdb has only the in-frame clones, and not every one. Of tens of thousands of clones listed, 70% to 85% are singletons. The sample consisted of CD4+ or CD8+ T cells sorted from blood, taken in a trial of the OX40 agonist ivuxolimab. Receptors were obtained from an adult with an advanced solid tumor such as melanoma, head and neck, liver or kidney cancer.

The chain couples TRBV6-1 to TRBJ2-3; D remains unclear. CDR3 size: 15 residues. Looked up from germline, CDR1 is MNHNS and CDR2 is SASEGT. V lost 0 bases and J 7 bases, leaving 14 bases between the germline ends. The CDR3 loop reads CASSEAGFGGYTQYF. CDR3 bases: TGTGCCAGCAGTGAAGCGGGTTTCGGCGGATATACGCAGTATTTT.

This clone was counted between two and nine times. V gene TRBV5-1 combines with J gene TRBJ1-2, with D possibly TRBD1 on 5 matching bases. This CDR3 is built from 13 residues. From germline, CDR1 is SGHRS and CDR2 YFSETQ. V lost 3 bases to trimming and J lost 7 bases, with 13 bases between them. The CDR3 nucleotides are TGCGCCAGCAGCTCCGACAGAAGAGGTGGCTACACCTTC. This encodes CASSSDRRGGYTF.

The chain employs TRBV2 and TRBJ2-7; no clear D. This CDR3 spans 15 amino acids. CDR1 and CDR2 from the germline V gene are SNHLY and FYNNEI. V was pared by 2 bases and J by 0 bases, with 11 bases between. CDR3 coding DNA: TGTGCCAGCAGTGAACGCCTTCTGAGCTCCTACGAGCAGTACTTC. Residues: CASSERLLSSYEQYF.

This chain joins TRBV19 and TRBJ1-4; D gene ambiguous. Germline-derived CDR1 and CDR2 are LNHDA and SQIVND (reference sequence). CDR3 length equals 16 residues. Trimming pared 6 bases from V and 0 bases from J, leaving 14 bases between. The chain's CDR3 is CASRIGLEPTNEKLFF. The CDR3, as DNA: TGTGCCAGTAGGATTGGTTTGGAGCCAACTAATGAAAAACTGTTTTTT.

The rearrangement uses TRBV5-6 and TRBJ1-2; a possible D gene is TRBD1 (5 bases). Between the trimmed V and J ends, which lost 5 bases and 8 bases, there was a span of 22 bases. The CDR3 sequence is 15 residues long. CDR1 SGHDT and CDR2 YYEEEE come from the germline V gene. The CDR3 coding sequence is TGTGCCAGCAGGCTCGGGTGGCAGCAGGGCTGGGGCTACACCTTC. Translating it yields CASRLGWQQGWGYTF.

V is TRBV7-3 and J is TRBJ2-3; TRBD2 matches at 14 bases. Losses at the gene ends were 0 bases for V and 10 bases for J; bases not matched to a gene: 9. Germline CDR1 is SGHTA and CDR2 is FQGTGA. The CDR3 runs 17 residues. The CDR3 loop is CASSLTGGTSGSGAQYF. CDR3 DNA sequence: TGTGCCAGCAGCTTAACAGGGGGGACTAGCGGGAGCGGGGCGCAGTATTTT.

This chain uses TRBV25-1 with TRBJ1-2; 8 nucleotides agree with TRBD1. The CDR3 totals 14 residues. V gave up 2 bases and J gave up 5 bases; unmatched junction bases: 4. Germline values: CDR1 MGHDK, CDR2 SYGVNS. For the CDR3, the DNA is TGTGCCAGCAGTGAACAGGGGGCAAGGTATGGCTACACCTTC. Translating it yields CASSEQGARYGYTF.

This clone was detected only a few times. It is unclear where the CDR3 begins or ends on the DNA, so no DNA is shown, and the CDR3 is as TCRdb lists it. The rearrangement uses TRBV7-6 and TRBJ1-1. Counting both end residues, the CDR3 totals 13 amino acids. Germline V gives CDR1 SGHVS, CDR2 FNYEAQ. This chain's CDR3 is CASSSGGNTEAFF.

The chain uses TRBV7-8 and TRBJ1-2; a possible D gene is TRBD1 (5 bases). V was trimmed by 8 bases and J by 6 bases, leaving 10 bases between them. The CDR3 runs to 11 residues. Germline V lookup: CDR1 SGHVS, CDR2 FQNEAQ. The CDR3 sequence: CASGRGDGYTF. CDR3 DNA sequence: TGTGCCAGCGGACGAGGGGATGGCTACACCTTC.

V gene TRBV6-6 combines with J gene TRBJ2-1, with D perhaps TRBD2 (7 bases). V shed 7 bases and J shed 6 bases, with 22 bases lying between them. In germline, CDR1 is MNHNY, CDR2 SVGAGI (reference sequence). The CDR3 length is 16 residues. DNA for the CDR3: TGTGCCAGCATAATCTCCACGGGGGGCCGTCGCAATGAGCAGTTCTTC. It encodes CASIISTGGRRNEQFF.

The chain combines TRBV9 with TRBJ1-5; weak D call: TRBD1 (5 bases). The germline gives CDR1 SGDLS, CDR2 YYNGEE. Trimming cost V 2 bases and J 3 bases, with 9 bases left between them. The CDR3 runs 14 residues. The CDR3 loop is CASSVGTLNQPQHF. The CDR3 DNA reads TGTGCCAGCAGCGTCGGGACTCTCAATCAGCCCCAGCATTTT.

This chain links TRBV6-1 with TRBJ2-1; 11 bases map to TRBD2. V dropped 3 bases and J dropped 4; count of bases not matched to a gene: 14. The CDR3 contains 19 residues. Germline assignment: CDR1 MNHNS and CDR2 SASEGT. The CDR3 here is CASSDVVSGGAERYNEQFF. In nucleotides, the CDR3 is TGTGCCAGCAGTGATGTAGTTAGCGGGGGGGCCGAGAGGTACAATGAGCAGTTCTTC.

CDR3 region: CASSLALGRPYEQYF. CDR3 sequence (DNA): TGTGCCAGCAGCTTAGCGCTCGGGAGGCCCTACGAGCAGTACTTC. The chain has TRBV7-2 and TRBJ2-7; 7 nucleotides line up with TRBD2. This CDR3 comprises 15 residues. Looked up from germline, CDR1 is SGHTA and CDR2 is FQGNSA. Germline trimming cut 0 bases from V and 2 bases from J; bases unmatched to any gene: 4.

The chain carries TRBV4-3 and TRBJ2-5, with D perhaps TRBD2 (5 bases). The CDR3 totals 16 residues. CDR1 and CDR2 (germline): LGHNA, YSLEER. V lost 2 bases and J lost 2, with 15 bases in between. The CDR3 protein is CASSQQASGRQETQYF. The DNA of the CDR3 is TGCGCCAGCAGCCAACAGGCCAGCGGCAGACAAGAGACCCAGTACTTC.

The genes are TRBV7-2 and TRBJ1-1, with a tentative D call TRBD1 (5 bases). This CDR3 contains 14 residues. V was cut by 1 base and J by 4 bases, with 10 bases left in between. In germline, CDR1 is SGHTA, CDR2 FQGNSA. For the CDR3, the DNA is TGTGCCAGCAGCTTAGATCCAGGGACCACTGAAGCTTTCTTT. Its translation: CASSLDPGTTEAFF.

The rearrangement links TRBV10-3 to TRBJ2-1; 12 nucleotides agree with TRBD2. V trimming: 7 bases; J trimming: 7 bases; junction bases outside the gene matches: 17. The CDR3 is 18 residues long. Germline loops: CDR1 ENHRY, CDR2 SYGVKD. CDR3 DNA: TGTGCCATCAAGTTTCCCTCATCTAGCGGGGGGGCCAGGAATGAGCAGTTCTTC. This codes for CAIKFPSSSGGARNEQFF.

The J gene is TRBJ2-1, the V gene TRBV6-5; perhaps TRBD1 as D (6 bases). This CDR3 contains 15 residues. V shed 5 bases and J shed 8 bases, with 19 bases lying between them. Germline loops: CDR1 MNHEY, CDR2 SVGAGI. The CDR3 protein is CASSPAGLGADEQFF. The CDR3, as DNA: TGTGCCAGCAGTCCAGCAGGTTTGGGGGCCGATGAGCAGTTCTTC.

The V call is TRBV7-9, the J call TRBJ1-2, with 7 bases lining up with TRBD1. V dropped 2 bases and J dropped 2; count of bases not matched to a gene: 5. The CDR3 length is 15 residues. Germline V CDR1 and CDR2: SEHNR, FQNEAQ (reference sequence). Here the CDR3 reads CASSLRADRNYGYTF. The CDR3 bases are TGTGCCAGCAGCTTACGAGCGGACAGGAACTATGGCTACACCTTC. The variable domain in full, completed from reference TRBV7-9 and TRBJ1-2, reads DTGVSQNPRHKITKRGQNVTFRCDPISEHNRLYWYRQTLGQGPEFLTYFQNEAQLEKSRLLSDRFSAERPKGSFSTLEIQRTEQGDSAMYLCASSLRADRNYGYTFGSGTRLTVV.

The chain couples TRBV18 to TRBJ1-3; possibly TRBD1 for D (6 bases). This CDR3 region has 15 residues. V was pared by 2 bases and J by 4 bases, with 12 bases between. CDR1 KGHSH and CDR2 LQKENI come from the germline V gene. In nucleotides, the CDR3 is TGTGCCAGCTCACCAACCCGACAGGAAGGAAACACCATATATTTT. This encodes CASSPTRQEGNTIYF.

The chain couples TRBV7-9 to TRBJ1-4, with D maybe TRBD1 (6 bases). V lost 5 bases to trimming and J lost 8 bases, with 15 bases between them. The CDR3 is 14 amino acids. The germline gives CDR1 SEHNR, CDR2 FQNEAQ (reference sequence). The DNA for the CDR3 is TGTGCCAGCAGCGAGAGGGGGAGAGGCGAAAAACTGTTTTTT. This sequence encodes CASSERGRGEKLFF.

The J gene is TRBJ2-2, the V gene TRBV5-5; D gene uncertain. Germline V gene data show CDR1 as SGHKS and CDR2 as YYEKEE (reference sequence). With 4 bases removed from V and 0 bases from J, the gap between germline ends came to 7 bases. The CDR3 runs to 14 residues. CDR3 coding DNA: TGTGCCAGCAGCCCCCCGGCGAACACCGGGGAGCTGTTTTTT. This sequence encodes CASSPPANTGELFF.

The chain combines TRBV19 with TRBJ1-2; no firm D call. The ends were cut back, 1 base at V and 0 bases at J, with 9 bases in the middle. This CDR3 is built from 15 residues. CDR1 and CDR2 from the germline V gene are LNHDA and SQIVND (reference sequence). This chain's CDR3 is CASSIGGRTNYGYTF. The DNA for the CDR3 is TGTGCCAGTAGTATAGGCGGACGGACTAACTATGGCTACACCTTC.

This chain connects TRBV18 to TRBJ1-3; D remains ambiguous. V was cut by 0 bases and J by 0 bases, with 9 bases left in between. CDR3 size: 16 residues. Germline V lookup: CDR1 KGHSH, CDR2 LQKENI. The CDR3 region has the DNA TGTGCCAGCTCACCACCGTTCCAGAGCTCTGGAAACACCATATATTTT. This sequence encodes CASSPPFQSSGNTIYF.

The V gene is TRBV19, the J gene TRBJ2-1; D possibly corresponds to TRBD2 (5 bases). CDR1 is LNHDA and CDR2 is SQIVND in the germline V gene (reference sequence). V was clipped by 5 bases and J by 5 bases, with 22 bases between them. This CDR3 has 17 amino acids. The DNA of the CDR3 is TGTGCCAGTAGTCTTCGGGGTGGCGGACCGATTAACAATGAGCAGTTCTTC. Amino acids: CASSLRGGGPINNEQFF.

The CDR3 nucleotides read TGCGCCAGCAGGAGAGGGGAGGGCATGAACACTGAAGCTTTCTTT. Translating it yields CASRRGEGMNTEAFF. The genes are TRBV4-1 and TRBJ1-1, with D maybe TRBD1 (5 bases). CDR1 and CDR2 (germline): MGHRA, YSYEKL. The CDR3 has 15 amino acids. V was pared by 6 bases and J by 0 bases, with 14 bases between.

The chain has TRBV4-1 and TRBJ1-2; D perhaps matches TRBD1 (6 bases). The CDR3 contains 16 residues. V lost 2 bases and J lost 0, with 13 bases in between. Germline values: CDR1 MGHRA, CDR2 YSYEKL. The DNA of the CDR3 is TGCGCCAGCAGCCAACCGGACAGAAACTCTAACTATGGCTACACCTTC. It is translated as CASSQPDRNSNYGYTF.

This chain connects TRBV27 to TRBJ1-2; D remains ambiguous. The CDR3 has 13 amino acids. Trimming stripped 2 bases from V and 7 bases from J, with 11 bases between. Per germline, CDR1 MNHEY and CDR2 SMNVEV (reference sequence). The CDR3 DNA sequence: TGTGCCAGCAGTTTAGCGGTTACGAGTGGCTACACCTTC. Amino acids: CASSLAVTSGYTF.

The chain recombines TRBV5-6 with TRBJ2-3; D call uncertain. Looked up from germline, CDR1 is SGHDT and CDR2 is YYEEEE. This CDR3 region has 14 residues. V gave up 1 base and J gave up 4 bases, with 10 bases separating them. CDR3 sequence: CASSLPVAADTQYF. CDR3 in DNA: TGTGCCAGCAGCTTGCCGGTGGCGGCAGATACGCAGTATTTT.

In this sample, this clone is medium-sized. V is TRBV2 and J is TRBJ1-1; D is possibly TRBD1 (5 bases). Trimming stripped 4 bases from V and 3 bases from J, with 12 bases between. Germline values: CDR1 SNHLY, CDR2 FYNNEI. The CDR3 spans 14 residues. The CDR3 region is CASSGAKGHTEAFF. For the CDR3, the DNA is TGTGCCAGCAGTGGCGCGAAGGGACACACTGAAGCTTTCTTT.

The chain recombines TRBV12-5 with TRBJ2-6; D ambiguous. The CDR3 covers 15 residues. Per germline, CDR1 LGHNT and CDR2 FRNRAP. V was shortened by 1 base and J by 2 bases, with 6 bases between the two germline ends. The CDR3 DNA sequence: TGTGCTAGTGGTTTGGACGAGGCTGGGGCCAACGTCCTGACTTTC. Its translation is CASGLDEAGANVLTF.